Given below is one T cell receptor (beta chain) in context. The data belong to a study of blood T cell repertoires in COVID-19. The overall study: From T cells, B-cell-depleted T cells, or PBMCs came the material, which was cDNA or gDNA.

Authors' analysis steps: Reference gene primers were amplified, and this amplification served to estimate nucleated cell counts. The table came from immunoSEQ multiplex PCR; TCRdb's copy has only in-frame clones and leaves some out. V and J calls and clone size follow that table, whereas D and trimming were derived from the DNA. This table has 250,000 to 350,000 clones, 84% appearing once. This CDR3 has 11 amino acids. Trimming took off 5 bases at V and 4 bases at J, with 6 bases between the two ends. From germline, CDR1 is LGHNT and CDR2 FRNRAP. The V call is TRBV12-5, the J call TRBJ2-7; D gene unclear. Sequencing was carried out using peripheral blood. The receptor was derived from a human donor with COVID-19, enrolled during active disease. The donor label of this sample is uncertain. CDR3 loop: CASGLGYEQYF. Here the CDR3 DNA reads TGTGCTAGTGGTCTCGGGTACGAGCAGTACTTC.